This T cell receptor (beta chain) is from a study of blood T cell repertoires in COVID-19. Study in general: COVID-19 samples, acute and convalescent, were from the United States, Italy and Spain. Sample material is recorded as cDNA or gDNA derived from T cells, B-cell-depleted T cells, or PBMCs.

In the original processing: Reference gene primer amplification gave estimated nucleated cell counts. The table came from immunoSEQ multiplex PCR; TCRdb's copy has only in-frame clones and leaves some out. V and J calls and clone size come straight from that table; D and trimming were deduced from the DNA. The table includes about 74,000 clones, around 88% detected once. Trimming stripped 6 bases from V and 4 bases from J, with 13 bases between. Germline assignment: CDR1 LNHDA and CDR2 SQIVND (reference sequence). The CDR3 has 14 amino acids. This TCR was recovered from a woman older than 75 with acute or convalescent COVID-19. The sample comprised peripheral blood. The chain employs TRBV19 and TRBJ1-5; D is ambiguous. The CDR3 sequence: CASRQRVLNQPQHF. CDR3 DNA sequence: TGTGCCAGTAGACAACGGGTCCTAAATCAGCCCCAGCATTTT. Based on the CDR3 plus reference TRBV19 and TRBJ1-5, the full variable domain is DGGITQSPKYLFRKEGQNVTLSCEQNLNHDAMYWYRQDPGQGLRLIYYSQIVNDFQKGDIAEGYSVSREKKESFPLTVTSAQKNPTAFYLCASRQRVLNQPQHFGDGTRLSIL.